Shown below are 19 T cell receptor beta chains from a single sample sequenced in a study of CD8 T cells in ankylosing spondylitis listed by TCRdb under 2017. Points the paper makes about the study in general: A TCR beta motif of about 8 highly homologous amino acid variants appeared characteristic of blood from ankylosing spondylitis patients.

Which antigens these TCRs recognize remains unknown. The library was generated by 5' RACE. The reads were generated on an Illumina HiSeq 2500. TCRdb took the public reads, trimmed them with fastp at Q25, ran MiXCR for clone calling and kept in-frame beta chains. A single entry per CDR3 protein holds the most common genes and DNA from its merged rows. The sample table records approximately 400,000 distinct CDR3 sequences; roughly a quarter of these occur just once. The ten largest clones represent approximately 1% of the sample. Sequenced input: blood, either unsorted or a sorted T cell fraction (not recorded which). The receptors here all came from a male donor with ankylosing spondylitis.

This clonotype was recorded a few times. The chain employs TRBV20-1 and TRBJ2-7; 7 nucleotides agree with TRBD1. The CDR3 runs 15 residues. Germline CDR1 is DFQATT and CDR2 is SNEGSKA (reference sequence). V lost 6 bases to trimming and J lost 1 base; unmatched junction nucleotides: 12. CDR3 sequence (DNA): TGCAGTGCGGCAGAAAACAACAGGGGATCCTACGAGCAGTACTTC. This encodes CSAAENNRGSYEQYF.

The chain is built from TRBV11-1 and TRBJ2-3; weak D call: TRBD2 (6 bases). The CDR3 contains 19 residues. Per the germline V gene, CDR1 is SGHAT and CDR2 is FQDESV (reference sequence). With 3 bases removed from V and 1 base from J, the gap between germline ends came to 23 bases. CDR3 amino acids: CASSLPPLRLEIRTDTQYF. For the CDR3, the DNA is TGTGCCAGCAGCTTGCCACCGTTGCGACTAGAGATCCGCACAGATACGCAGTATTTT.

Only a few counts were recorded for this clonotype. The chain links TRBV18 to TRBJ2-1; tentatively, D is TRBD2 (5 bases). This CDR3 is built from 11 residues. Between the trimmed V and J ends, which lost 6 bases and 9 bases, there was a span of 9 bases. The germline gives CDR1 KGHSH, CDR2 LQKENI. CDR3 amino acids: CASSAEVEQFF. The CDR3 nucleotides read TGTGCCAGCTCCGCGGAGGTTGAGCAGTTCTTC.

This clonotype was seen more than once but under ten times. The chain combines TRBV5-1 with TRBJ2-3, with 7 bases identical to TRBD2. The CDR3 is made up of 15 amino acids. The V and J ends lost 1 base and 6 bases, in that order; junction bases with no gene match: 8. The germline gives CDR1 SGHRS, CDR2 YFSETQ. CDR3 sequence: CASSLLVAGRDTQYF. CDR3 sequence (DNA): TGCGCCAGCAGCTTGTTAGTAGCGGGTAGGGATACGCAGTATTTT.

V and J are TRBV14 and TRBJ1-1; a weak D match, TRBD1 (5 bases). The CDR3 sequence is 14 residues long. V lost 0 bases and J 4 bases, leaving 9 bases between the germline ends. In germline, CDR1 is SGHDN, CDR2 FVKESK. The CDR3 bases are TGTGCCAGCAGCCAAGACAGGGTAAGCACTGAAGCTTTCTTT. Amino acids: CASSQDRVSTEAFF.

This chain links TRBV20-1 with TRBJ2-1, with 7 bases identical to TRBD2. Losses at the gene ends were 3 bases for V and 5 bases for J; bases not matched to a gene: 7. From germline, CDR1 is DFQATT and CDR2 SNEGSKA (reference sequence). CDR3 length equals 14 residues. The CDR3 region is CSASGGRLNNEQFF. In nucleotides, the CDR3 is TGCAGTGCTAGTGGCGGGAGACTCAACAATGAGCAGTTCTTC.

The table lists this clonotype with a few counts. This rearrangement joins TRBV6-6 to TRBJ2-1; D is uncertain. CDR3 length equals 13 residues. V shed 0 bases and J shed 5 bases, with 5 bases lying between them. Germline loops: CDR1 MNHNY, CDR2 SVGAGI (reference sequence). The CDR3 sequence is CASSYSLNNEQFF. The CDR3 DNA reads as TGTGCCAGCAGTTACTCGTTAAACAATGAGCAGTTCTTC.

The table lists this clonotype with a few counts. The chain couples TRBV10-3 to TRBJ2-3; 7 bases align to TRBD2. J lost 2 bases, V lost 6 bases, and 14 bases had no gene match. CDR3 length: 17 amino acids. Germline CDR1 is ENHRY and CDR2 is SYGVKD. For the CDR3, the DNA is TGTGCCATCAGAACAGTTAGCGGGTCCTATACCACAGATACGCAGTATTTT. This codes for CAIRTVSGSYTTDTQYF.

The V call is TRBV14, the J call TRBJ2-1; TRBD2 agrees at 10 bases. This CDR3 has 17 residues. The V and J ends lost 4 bases and 7 bases, in that order; junction bases with no gene match: 13. Germline assignment: CDR1 SGHDN and CDR2 FVKESK. The CDR3 loop reads CASSPWGASGSFNEQFF. In DNA, the CDR3 is TGTGCCAGCAGCCCCTGGGGGGCTAGCGGGAGTTTTAATGAGCAGTTCTTC.

This clonotype was counted at least ten times. The V and J genes are TRBV5-1 and TRBJ1-2; no clear D gene. Trimming left V 0 bases short and J 4 bases short, with 13 bases between. Germline loops: CDR1 SGHRS, CDR2 YFSETQ. The CDR3 extends over 15 amino acids. CDR3 DNA: TGCGCCAGCAGCTTGGATGAGGCATCGTTCTATGGCTACACCTTC. Translating it yields CASSLDEASFYGYTF.

The chain joins TRBV14 to TRBJ2-1; D uncertain. Trimming took off 2 bases at V and 9 bases at J, with 11 bases between the two ends. Germline CDR1 is SGHDN and CDR2 is FVKESK. CDR3 length: 13 residues. The CDR3 here is CASSQLGVTEQFF. Here the CDR3 DNA reads TGTGCCAGCAGCCAATTGGGTGTGACTGAGCAGTTCTTC. The whole variable domain, remainder taken from reference TRBV14 and TRBJ2-1, is EAGVTQFPSHSVIEKGQTVTLRCDPISGHDNLYWYRRVMGKEIKFLLHFVKESKQDESGMPNNRFLAERTGGTYSTLKVQPAELEDSGVYFCASSQLGVTEQFFGPGTRLTVL.

J is TRBJ2-5 and V is TRBV12-3 or TRBV12-4, with 11 nucleotides matching TRBD2. This CDR3 contains 16 residues. V gave up 3 bases and J gave up 3 bases; unmatched junction bases: 6. CDR3 protein: CASSFNLAGGKETQYF. The CDR3 nucleotides are TGTGCCAGCAGTTTTAACCTAGCGGGAGGAAAAGAGACCCAGTACTTC.

This clonotype has just a few counts. The V and J genes are TRBV7-8 and TRBJ2-1, with D maybe TRBD1 (5 bases). Deletions cut 2 bases from V and 4 bases from J, with 12 bases between. This CDR3 contains 15 residues. Germline CDR1 SGHVS, CDR2 FQNEAQ. The CDR3 is CASSLTRQTYNEQFF. CDR3 nucleotide sequence: TGTGCCAGCAGCTTAACGCGACAGACGTACAATGAGCAGTTCTTC.

The chain combines TRBV24-1 with TRBJ2-1, with unresolved D. The CDR3 length is 15 residues. Per the germline V gene, CDR1 is KGHDR and CDR2 is SFDVKD. V was shortened by 7 bases and J by 6 bases, with 18 bases between the two germline ends. The chain's CDR3 is CATSEANPPLNEQFF. CDR3 DNA sequence: TGTGCCACCAGCGAAGCTAACCCCCCTCTCAATGAGCAGTTCTTC.

The sample holds a few counts of this clonotype. CDR3 in amino acids: CASTPPTPGTDTQYF. Here the CDR3 DNA reads TGTGCCAGCACCCCCCCGACCCCTGGCACAGATACGCAGTATTTT. The V gene is TRBV7-9, the J gene TRBJ2-3; the D is unclear. There are 15 residues in the CDR3. Trimming stripped 7 bases from V and 1 base from J, with 15 bases between. The germline V gene encodes CDR1 SEHNR and CDR2 FQNEAQ (reference sequence). Combining the CDR3 with reference TRBV7-9 and TRBJ2-3 gives the whole variable domain DTGVSQNPRHKITKRGQNVTFRCDPISEHNRLYWYRQTLGQGPEFLTYFQNEAQLEKSRLLSDRFSAERPKGSFSTLEIQRTEQGDSAMYLCASTPPTPGTDTQYFGPGTRLTVL.

The V gene is TRBV20-1, the J gene TRBJ1-5, with 9 bases lining up with TRBD1. With V trimmed by 3 bases and J by 7 bases, 10 bases remained unmatched. This CDR3 is built from 15 residues. Per the germline V gene, CDR1 is DFQATT and CDR2 is SNEGSKA (reference sequence). CDR3 sequence reads: CSASLEDRGGQPQHF. CDR3 nucleotide sequence: TGCAGTGCTAGTCTCGAGGACAGGGGAGGCCAGCCCCAGCATTTT.

The chain combines TRBV5-1 with TRBJ1-6, with no clear D. V dropped 1 base and J dropped 8 bases, with 13 bases sitting between them. From germline, CDR1 is SGHRS and CDR2 YFSETQ. CDR3 length equals 15 residues. CDR3: CASSLSFGWDSPLHF. The CDR3 DNA reads TGCGCCAGCAGCTTGTCATTCGGGTGGGATTCACCCCTCCACTTT.

This chain joins TRBV4-2 and TRBJ2-3; D not resolved. CDR3 length: 13 residues. CDR1 is LGHNA, CDR2 YNFKEQ, per germline. V lost 3 bases, J lost 4 bases, and 8 bases lay in between. Here the CDR3 reads CASSQALADTQYF. The DNA for the CDR3 is TGTGCCAGCAGCCAGGCGCTTGCAGATACGCAGTATTTT.

This clonotype has at least ten counts. The chain combines TRBV7-2 with TRBJ1-1, with TRBD1 as a possible D gene (6 bases). The CDR3 loop spans 13 amino acids. Germline-derived CDR1 and CDR2 are SGHTA and FQGNSA. Trimming removed 5 bases from V and 6 bases from J, with 13 bases in between. As DNA, the CDR3 is TGTGCCAGCAGCACACAGGGAGCTTCTGAAGCTTTCTTT. Residues: CASSTQGASEAFF. The variable domain in full, with the rest retrieved from reference TRBV7-2 and TRBJ1-1, is GAGVSQSPSNKVTEKGKDVELRCDPISGHTALYWYRQSLGQGLEFLIYFQGNSAPDKSGLPSDRFSAERTGGSVSTLTIQRTQQEDSAVYLCASSTQGASEAFFGQGTRLTVV.